One sample yielded the 32 T cell receptor beta chains listed below, sequenced in a study of blood T cell repertoires in COVID-19. Some clones are missing from TCRdb's copy, which holds only in-frame ones; the method was immunoSEQ multiplex PCR. This sample has around 120,000 clones, with about 89% found just once. The material sequenced was peripheral blood. The receptor set was obtained from a woman in her 70s with acute or convalescent COVID-19.

The V gene is TRBV5-6, the J gene TRBJ1-5, with a possible D match to TRBD1 (5 bases). This CDR3 has 14 residues. CDR1 and CDR2 (germline): SGHDT, YYEEEE. V was shortened by 2 bases and J by 6 bases, with 12 bases between the two germline ends. CDR3 nucleotide sequence: TGTGCCAGCAGCTTCTCCAGGGTCCCTCAGCCCCAGCATTTT. Translated: CASSFSRVPQPQHF.

The rearrangement uses TRBV7-3 and TRBJ1-2; 9 bases map to TRBD1. Germline V CDR1 and CDR2: SGHTA, FQGTGA. J lost 1 base, V lost 4 bases, and 4 bases had no gene match. The CDR3 is 15 residues long. The CDR3 DNA reads as TGTGCCAGCAGCTGGGGGACAGGGAGTAACTATGGCTACACCTTC. This translates into CASSWGTGSNYGYTF.

J is TRBJ2-7 and V is TRBV11-2; a weak D match, TRBD1 (7 bases). The ends were cut back, 2 bases at V and 7 bases at J, with 12 bases in the middle. The CDR3 is made up of 13 amino acids. Germline CDR1 and CDR2: SGHAT and FQNNGV. The CDR3 sequence: CASSLSQGGEQYF. The CDR3 DNA follows: TGTGCCAGCAGCTTATCCCAGGGGGGAGAGCAGTACTTC.

V gene TRBV7-2 combines with J gene TRBJ2-7; the match to TRBD1 covers 7 bases. Germline CDR1 and CDR2: SGHTA and FQGNSA. V shed 5 bases and J 1 base; nucleotides not matched to a gene: 5. The CDR3 runs to 14 residues. DNA for the CDR3: TGTGCCAGCAGCGGACAGGTTAATTCCTACGAGCAGTACTTC. Translation gives CASSGQVNSYEQYF.

With regard to this clone: At the DNA level, this CDR3 is encoded by other sequences in the same sample as well. This chain connects TRBV6-1 to TRBJ1-2; D is perhaps TRBD1 (5 bases). The germline V gene has CDR1 MNHNS and CDR2 SASEGT. CDR3 length: 12 amino acids. V lost 3 bases, J lost 4 bases, and 6 bases lay in between. The CDR3 reads CASSEGPYGYTF. The CDR3 nucleotides are TGTGCCAGCAGTGAGGGGCCCTATGGCTACACCTTC.

The chain carries TRBV24-1 and TRBJ1-1, with TRBD1 matching over 9 bases. CDR3 size: 14 residues. CDR1 and CDR2 (germline): KGHDR, SFDVKD. Trimming removed 10 bases from V and 10 bases from J; junction bases left unmatched: 15. Here the CDR3 DNA reads TGTGCCACTAGCCCCCGGGACAGGGTGGTAGGAGCTTTCTTT. It translates to CATSPRDRVVGAFF.

This clone has only one observation. This chain connects TRBV28 to TRBJ2-7; D unclear. V lost 6 bases to trimming and J lost 1 base, with 10 bases between them. The germline V gene encodes CDR1 MDHEN and CDR2 SYDVKM. The CDR3 runs 13 residues. The CDR3 here is CASSPEVSYEQYF. CDR3 in DNA: TGTGCCAGCAGCCCCGAGGTATCCTACGAGCAGTACTTC.

This clone was counted a few times. The chain employs TRBV19 and TRBJ2-1; 7 bases align to TRBD2. CDR3 size: 16 residues. V gave up 1 base and J gave up 4 bases; unmatched junction bases: 7. Germline CDR1 reads LNHDA; CDR2 reads SQIVND (reference sequence). The CDR3 DNA is TGTGCCAGTAGTATAGGCTTAACTAGCGCGTACAATGAGCAGTTCTTC. Encoded protein: CASSIGLTSAYNEQFF.

J is TRBJ2-1 and V is TRBV24-1; D uncertain. This CDR3 is built from 14 residues. V lost 6 bases and J lost 5, with 13 bases in between. Germline assignment: CDR1 KGHDR and CDR2 SFDVKD. The CDR3 reads CATSNPKRDNEQFF. In DNA form, the CDR3 reads TGTGCCACCAGTAATCCAAAGCGCGACAATGAGCAGTTCTTC.

The rearrangement uses TRBV7-6 and TRBJ1-6; a weak D match, TRBD1 (6 bases). Germline-derived CDR1 and CDR2 are SGHVS and FNYEAQ. V dropped 5 bases and J dropped 10 bases, with 18 bases sitting between them. The CDR3 runs 15 residues. The CDR3: CASSLMSGGGSPLHF. CDR3 nucleotides: TGTGCCAGCAGCCTAATGTCTGGGGGCGGGTCACCCCTCCACTTT.

The V call is TRBV25-1, the J call TRBJ1-5, with D unclear. V was shortened by 2 bases and J by 7 bases, with 15 bases between the two germline ends. Germline CDR1 and CDR2: MGHDK and SYGVNS. The CDR3 spans 15 residues. Written as DNA, the CDR3 is TGTGCCAGCAGTGAAGGTCAATCGGCCGGGCAGCCCCAGCATTTT. Protein sequence: CASSEGQSAGQPQHF.

This chain links TRBV27 with TRBJ2-5; 11 bases agree with TRBD2. The CDR3 spans 14 residues. Germline CDR1 MNHEY, CDR2 SMNVEV (reference sequence). The V and J ends lost 5 bases and 5 bases, in that order; junction bases with no gene match: 4. CDR3 sequence reads: CASSVGTSGETQYF. CDR3 bases: TGTGCCAGCAGTGTCGGGACTAGCGGTGAGACCCAGTACTTC.

The gene calls are TRBV11-3 and TRBJ2-1; 7 nucleotides align to TRBD1. The CDR3 is 15 residues long. With 6 bases clipped from V and 3 bases from J, the junction kept 8 bases outside the gene matches. Germline CDR1 and CDR2: SGHNT and YENEEA. The CDR3 protein is CASRATGFGYNEQFF. CDR3 sequence (DNA): TGTGCCAGCAGGGCGACAGGGTTTGGCTACAATGAGCAGTTCTTC.

The chain couples TRBV2 to TRBJ1-5, with D possibly being TRBD1 (5 bases). Germline lookup yields CDR1 SNHLY and CDR2 FYNNEI. The CDR3 contains 15 residues. The V and J ends lost 3 bases and 0 bases respectively, with 9 bases between them. Here the CDR3 reads CASSEVTASNQPQHF. The CDR3 DNA reads TGTGCCAGCAGTGAGGTGACAGCTAGCAATCAGCCCCAGCATTTT.

The chain joins TRBV6-5 to TRBJ1-1, with TRBD1 identical over 10 bases. The V segment lost 6 bases and the J segment 5 bases; nucleotides outside the gene matches: 9. Germline V gene data show CDR1 as MNHEY and CDR2 as SVGAGI. This CDR3 region has 15 residues. The CDR3 DNA reads TGTGCCAGCAGGAACCGACAGGGGGCGGATACTGAAGCTTTCTTT. Protein product: CASRNRQGADTEAFF.

CDR3 DNA sequence: TGTGCCAGCAGCTTAAACAGGCAAAACATTCAGTACTTC. As protein: CASSLNRQNIQYF. This chain joins TRBV5-6 and TRBJ2-4; TRBD1 is a possible D gene (5 bases). In germline, CDR1 is SGHDT, CDR2 YYEEEE. The V gene lost 2 bases and the J gene lost 5 bases, with 8 bases spanning the gap. This CDR3 comprises 13 residues.

This chain joins TRBV12-3 or TRBV12-4 and TRBJ1-2, with D perhaps TRBD1 (5 bases). Trimming pared 6 bases from V and 6 bases from J, leaving 11 bases between. The CDR3 has 12 amino acids. CDR3 amino acids: CASSPGWDGYTF. CDR3 DNA: TGTGCCAGCAGCCCAGGGTGGGATGGCTACACCTTC.

The genes are TRBV19 and TRBJ1-5; a possible D gene is TRBD1 (5 bases). The CDR3 length is 15 residues. Trimming shortened V by 5 bases and J by 3 bases, and 14 bases separated the two germline ends. CDR1 LNHDA and CDR2 SQIVND come from the germline V gene (reference sequence). The DNA of the CDR3 is TGTGCCAGTAGTCCCTTGGCAGGGAACAATCAGCCCCAGCATTTT. Its translation is CASSPLAGNNQPQHF.

This chain connects TRBV28 to TRBJ1-2, with D possibly being TRBD1 (6 bases). Germline V gene lookup returns CDR1 MDHEN and CDR2 SYDVKM. CDR3 length equals 16 residues. V dropped 6 bases and J dropped 4 bases, with 21 bases sitting between them. This CDR3 is CASSVAEGGGSYGYTF. The CDR3 bases are TGTGCCAGCAGCGTCGCGGAGGGGGGGGGCAGCTATGGCTACACCTTC.

The chain carries TRBV3-1 (or the pseudogene TRBV3-2) and TRBJ1-3, with a tentative D call TRBD1 (6 bases). The germline V and J ends were trimmed by 1 base and 0 bases, with 13 bases remaining between them. Germline assignment: CDR1 LGHDT and CDR2 YNNKEL (reference sequence). The CDR3 runs to 17 residues. This CDR3 is CASSQGFQGLSGNTIYF. The CDR3 bases are TGTGCCAGCAGCCAAGGGTTCCAGGGGCTCTCTGGAAACACCATATATTTT.

The chain is built from TRBV9 and TRBJ1-1; D ambiguous. The CDR3 contains 13 residues. Trimming removed 4 bases from V and 10 bases from J, with 17 bases in between. Looked up from germline, CDR1 is SGDLS and CDR2 is YYNGEE. As DNA, the CDR3 is TGTGCCAGCAGCTCCACCCCCTTAGAGGGAGCTTTCTTT. It yields the protein CASSSTPLEGAFF. Together with reference TRBV9 and TRBJ1-1, the CDR3 gives the full variable domain: DSGVTQTPKHLITATGQRVTLRCSPRSGDLSVYWYQQSLDQGLQFLIQYYNGEERAKGNILERFSAQQFPDLHSELNLSSLELGDSALYFCASSSTPLEGAFFGQGTRLTVV.

This clone appeared many times. This chain connects TRBV10-1 to TRBJ2-7, with a tentative D call TRBD1 (6 bases). Germline V gene data show CDR1 as WNHNN and CDR2 as SYGVQD (reference sequence). V shed 5 bases and J shed 3 bases, with 11 bases lying between them. This CDR3 has 13 amino acids. Here the CDR3 DNA reads TGCGCCAGCAGTAAGGGGGATGTCTACGAGCAGTACTTC. It translates to CASSKGDVYEQYF.

The V gene is TRBV10-3, the J gene TRBJ1-3; D gene uncertain. The CDR3 contains 13 residues. Germline lookup yields CDR1 ENHRY and CDR2 SYGVKD. Trimming took off 5 bases at V and 4 bases at J, with 9 bases between the two ends. The CDR3 region is CAISSTGGNTIYF. The CDR3 nucleotides are TGTGCCATCAGTTCGACGGGAGGAAACACCATATATTTT.

As regards this clone: At one boundary the junction diverges from the germline segment, which might be a read error. J is TRBJ2-3 and V is TRBV7-7; D perhaps matches TRBD2 (7 bases). The CDR3 consists of 15 residues. Germline CDR1 reads SSHAT; CDR2 reads FNYEAQ (reference sequence). CDR3 loop: CASSQGGGWADTQYF. In DNA, the CDR3 is TGTGCTAGCAGTCAAGGGGGGGGCTGGGCAGATACGCAGTATTTT.

This sequence joins TRBV7-2 and TRBJ1-2; tentatively, D is TRBD1 (6 bases). V lost 7 bases and J 8 bases, leaving 17 bases between the germline ends. The CDR3 has 13 amino acids. Germline assignment: CDR1 SGHTA and CDR2 FQGNSA. The CDR3, as DNA: TGTGCCAGCACCACAGGGTACCTGAAGGGCTACACCTTC. This codes for CASTTGYLKGYTF.

V gene TRBV2 combines with J gene TRBJ2-2, with 14 bases identical to TRBD2. The CDR3 totals 15 residues. CDR1 SNHLY and CDR2 FYNNEI come from the germline V gene. Unmatched junction bases numbered 7, after V lost 6 bases and J lost 10 bases. CDR3 residues: CASRRLAGGLVELFF. DNA for the CDR3: TGTGCCAGCAGAAGACTAGCGGGGGGGCTCGTGGAGCTGTTTTTT.

The chain recombines TRBV9 with TRBJ1-4; no clear D. CDR3 length equals 14 residues. Trimming removed 0 bases at V and 8 bases at J, with 11 bases between. Germline assignment: CDR1 SGDLS and CDR2 YYNGEE. The CDR3 spells CASSVGLGGEKLFF. CDR3 nucleotides: TGTGCCAGCAGCGTAGGCCTAGGAGGGGAAAAACTGTTTTTT.

The V gene is TRBV7-6, the J gene TRBJ2-1; the match to TRBD2 covers 7 bases. V shed 4 bases, J shed 7 bases, and the junction held 10 bases outside the gene matches. CDR3 length equals 15 residues. CDR1 is SGHVS, CDR2 FNYEAQ, per germline. CDR3 residues: CASSSPRGVGNEQFF. The CDR3 coding sequence is TGTGCCAGCAGCTCGCCTCGGGGGGTGGGTAATGAGCAGTTCTTC.

The gene calls are TRBV6-1 and TRBJ2-3; 11 bases map to TRBD2. Looked up from germline, CDR1 is MNHNS and CDR2 is SASEGT. The CDR3 is 17 residues long. J lost 3 bases, V lost 4 bases, and 9 bases had no gene match. The CDR3 loop reads CASSASIAGGQTDTQYF. The CDR3 DNA follows: TGTGCCAGCAGTGCTTCTATAGCGGGGGGGCAGACAGATACGCAGTATTTT.

This clone has only one observation. This rearrangement joins TRBV4-2 to TRBJ2-5; the D gene is possibly TRBD1 (6 bases). V was cut by 3 bases and J by 2 bases, with 10 bases left in between. In germline, CDR1 is LGHNA, CDR2 YNFKEQ. The CDR3 consists of 14 residues. CDR3 residues: CASSHTGKQETQYF. CDR3 nucleotides: TGTGCCAGCAGCCACACAGGGAAGCAAGAGACCCAGTACTTC.

The chain joins TRBV11-1 to TRBJ1-3; D remains ambiguous. This CDR3 spans 15 amino acids. V was shortened by 1 base and J by 4 bases, with 11 bases between the two germline ends. In germline, CDR1 is SGHAT, CDR2 FQDESV (reference sequence). In nucleotides, the CDR3 is TGTGCCAGCAGCTTAGAGGCGGCAGTAGGAAACACCATATATTTT. This sequence encodes CASSLEAAVGNTIYF.

The chain recombines TRBV11-2 with TRBJ2-1; TRBD1 matches at 7 bases. This CDR3 contains 16 residues. J lost 3 bases, V lost 1 base, and 6 bases had no gene match. CDR1 is SGHAT, CDR2 FQNNGV, per germline. CDR3 coding DNA: TGTGCCAGCAGCTTAGTCACGACAGGGTACTACAATGAGCAGTTCTTC. It translates to CASSLVTTGYYNEQFF.